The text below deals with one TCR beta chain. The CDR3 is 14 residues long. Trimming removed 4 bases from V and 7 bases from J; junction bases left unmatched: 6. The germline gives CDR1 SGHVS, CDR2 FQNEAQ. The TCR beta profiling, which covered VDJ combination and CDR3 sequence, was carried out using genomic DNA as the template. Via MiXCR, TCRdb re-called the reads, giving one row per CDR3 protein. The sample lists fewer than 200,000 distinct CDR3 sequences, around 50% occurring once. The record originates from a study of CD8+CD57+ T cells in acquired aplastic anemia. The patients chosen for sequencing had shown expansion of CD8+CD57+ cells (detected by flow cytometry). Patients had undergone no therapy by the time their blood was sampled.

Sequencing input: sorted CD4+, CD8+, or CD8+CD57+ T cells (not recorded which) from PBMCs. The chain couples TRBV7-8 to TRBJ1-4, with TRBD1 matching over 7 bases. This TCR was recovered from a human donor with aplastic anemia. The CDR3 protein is CASSSRQGGEKLFF. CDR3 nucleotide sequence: TGTGCCAGCAGCTCCAGACAGGGCGGTGAAAAACTGTTTTTT.